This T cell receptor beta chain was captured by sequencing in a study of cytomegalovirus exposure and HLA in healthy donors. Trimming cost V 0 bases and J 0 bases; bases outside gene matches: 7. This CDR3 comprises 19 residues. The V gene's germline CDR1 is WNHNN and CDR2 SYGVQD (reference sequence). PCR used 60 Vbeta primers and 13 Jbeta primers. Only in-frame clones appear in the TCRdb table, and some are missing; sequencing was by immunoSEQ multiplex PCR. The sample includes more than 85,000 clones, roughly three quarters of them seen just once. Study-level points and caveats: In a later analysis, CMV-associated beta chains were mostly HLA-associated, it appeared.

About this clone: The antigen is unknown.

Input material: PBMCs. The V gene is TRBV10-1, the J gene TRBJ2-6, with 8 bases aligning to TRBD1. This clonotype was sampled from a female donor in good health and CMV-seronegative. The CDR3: CASSESLRDRPSGANVLTF. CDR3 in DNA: TGCGCCAGCAGTGAGTCTCTGCGGGACAGGCCCTCTGGGGCCAACGTCCTGACTTTC.